This T cell receptor beta chain is from a study of shared clonotypes between healthy human individuals. Several immunoSEQ plates held equal portions of the genomic DNA taken from each subset. Assay: immunoSEQ multiplex PCR; the TCRdb copy retains only in-frame clones and omits some. The sample consists of 97,000 or so clones, around 43% of them appearing once. The healthy adult donors were HIV-negative and reported no recent acute infections or vaccinations. The CDR3 covers 14 residues. Germline CDR1 is MNHNY and CDR2 is SVGAGI (reference sequence). V lost 2 bases and J lost 4, with 11 bases in between.

The source is a woman in her thirties or forties in good health. Some clones in this sample may be carry-over from other donors' samples. The V and J genes are TRBV6-6 and TRBJ1-1; D ambiguous. The sample taken for sequencing was PBMCs. CDR3 sequence reads: CASSYVPGFTEAFF. The CDR3 region has the DNA TGTGCCAGCAGTTACGTTCCGGGGTTCACTGAAGCTTTCTTT.